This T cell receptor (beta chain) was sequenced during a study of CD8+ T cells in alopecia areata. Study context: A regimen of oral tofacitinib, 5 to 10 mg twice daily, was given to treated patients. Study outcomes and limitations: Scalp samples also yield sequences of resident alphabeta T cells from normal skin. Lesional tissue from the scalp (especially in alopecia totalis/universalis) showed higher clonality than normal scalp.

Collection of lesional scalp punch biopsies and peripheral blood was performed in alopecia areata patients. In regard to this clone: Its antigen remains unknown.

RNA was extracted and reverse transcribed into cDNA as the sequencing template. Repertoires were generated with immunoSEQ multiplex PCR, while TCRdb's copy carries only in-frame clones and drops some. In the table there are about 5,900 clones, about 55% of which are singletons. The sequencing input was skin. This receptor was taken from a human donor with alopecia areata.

This chain's CDR3 is CSASSETQYF. The DNA of the CDR3 is TGCAGTGCTAGCAGTGAGACCCAGTACTTC. The chain carries TRBV20-1 and TRBJ2-5; D ambiguous. Germline loops: CDR1 DFQATT, CDR2 SNEGSKA (reference sequence). Trimming cost V 3 bases and J 5 bases, with 4 bases left between them. The CDR3 spans 10 residues.